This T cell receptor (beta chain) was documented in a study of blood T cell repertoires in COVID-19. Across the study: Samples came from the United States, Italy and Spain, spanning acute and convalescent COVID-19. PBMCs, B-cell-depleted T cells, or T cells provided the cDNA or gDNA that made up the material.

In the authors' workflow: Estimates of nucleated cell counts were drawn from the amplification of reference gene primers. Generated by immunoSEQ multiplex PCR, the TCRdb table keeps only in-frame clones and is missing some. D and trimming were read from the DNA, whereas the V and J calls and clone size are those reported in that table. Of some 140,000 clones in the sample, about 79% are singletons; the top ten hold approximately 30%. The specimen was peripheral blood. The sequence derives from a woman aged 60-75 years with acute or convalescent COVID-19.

CDR3 nucleotides: TGTGCCAGTAGTATTGGCCGTGAAGCTTTCTTT. Translating gives CASSIGREAFF. The chain employs TRBV19 and TRBJ1-1; D is uncertain. The V end lost 3 bases, the J end lost 7 bases, and 6 bases lay between the germline ends. CDR1 is LNHDA and CDR2 is SQIVND in the germline V gene (reference sequence). The CDR3 is 11 amino acids. The whole variable domain, filled in from reference TRBV19 and TRBJ1-1, reads DGGITQSPKYLFRKEGQNVTLSCEQNLNHDAMYWYRQDPGQGLRLIYYSQIVNDFQKGDIAEGYSVSREKKESFPLTVTSAQKNPTAFYLCASSIGREAFFGQGTRLTVV.